Shown below are 19 T cell receptor beta chains from a single sample sequenced in a study of blood T cell repertoires in COVID-19. The repertoire was sequenced with immunoSEQ multiplex PCR; TCRdb's copy has only in-frame clones and lacks some. The profile covers hundreds of thousands of clones, with roughly nine tenths appearing a single time and roughly 2% taken by the ten largest. The sequencing input was peripheral blood. The source of these receptors is a woman between 45 and 65 years old with acute or convalescent COVID-19.

V is TRBV11-2 and J is TRBJ2-7; D gene ambiguous. The CDR3 consists of 11 residues. In germline, CDR1 is SGHAT, CDR2 FQNNGV. Trimming took 5 bases from V and 4 from J, leaving 6 bases between them. The CDR3 DNA sequence: TGTGCCAGCAGCACACATTACGAGCAGTACTTC. It is translated as CASSTHYEQYF.

This chain uses TRBV19 with TRBJ1-5; D is undetermined. CDR1 is LNHDA and CDR2 is SQIVND in the germline V gene (reference sequence). This CDR3 region has 14 residues. Trimming removed 3 bases at V and 0 bases at J, with 6 bases between. CDR3 sequence (DNA): TGTGCCAGTAGTATCTCCTTTAGCAATCAGCCCCAGCATTTT. This codes for CASSISFSNQPQHF.

The genes are TRBV27 and TRBJ1-5; possibly TRBD1 for D (6 bases). The V end was cut by 6 bases, the J end by 6 bases, with 21 bases between. The V gene's germline CDR1 is MNHEY and CDR2 SMNVEV (reference sequence). This CDR3 comprises 16 residues. The CDR3: CASRASGHLSGQPQHF. Written as DNA, the CDR3 is TGTGCCAGCAGGGCTTCGGGACACTTATCGGGTCAGCCCCAGCATTTT.

This chain uses TRBV19 with TRBJ2-4; TRBD2 might be the D (8 bases). Trimming took off 3 bases at V and 1 base at J, with 25 bases between the two ends. The CDR3 extends over 20 amino acids. From germline, CDR1 is LNHDA and CDR2 SQIVND (reference sequence). Here the CDR3 reads CASSIGSGSLSGGAKNIQYF. The CDR3, as DNA: TGTGCCAGTAGTATTGGGAGCGGGAGTCTTTCAGGGGGGGCCAAAAACATTCAGTACTTC.

This clone was recorded only once. The chain employs TRBV2 and TRBJ2-7; D is possibly TRBD1 (5 bases). Germline CDR1 and CDR2: SNHLY and FYNNEI. The CDR3 is made up of 15 amino acids. Trimming stripped 6 bases from V and 2 bases from J, with 17 bases between. In DNA form, the CDR3 reads TGTGCCAGCAGAGCAGGGTACCCATTAACCTACGAGCAGTACTTC. Translated: CASRAGYPLTYEQYF.

The rearrangement joins TRBV5-1 to TRBJ2-7; weak D call: TRBD1 (6 bases). Germline-derived CDR1 and CDR2 are SGHRS and YFSETQ. The V end was cut by 4 bases, the J end by 4 bases, with 18 bases between. The CDR3 covers 15 residues. The CDR3 DNA reads TGCGCCAGCAGCGGTACCGGGACACCGATGTACGAGCAGTACTTC. Amino acid sequence: CASSGTGTPMYEQYF.

The chain recombines TRBV6-5 with TRBJ2-7; TRBD2 aligns across 7 bases. This CDR3 has 15 residues. Per the germline V gene, CDR1 is MNHEY and CDR2 is SVGAGI. Trimming took 6 bases from V and 1 from J; bases not matched to a gene: 9. CDR3 DNA: TGTGCCAGCAGCTTTGGGCTAGCGGCGTCCTACGAGCAGTACTTC. This gives the protein CASSFGLAASYEQYF.

The J gene is TRBJ1-1, the V gene TRBV6-2 or TRBV6-3; TRBD1 is a possible D gene (5 bases). Trimming took 0 bases from V and 1 from J, leaving 12 bases between them. Germline lookup yields CDR1 MNHEY and CDR2 SVGEGT. CDR3 length equals 16 residues. CDR3 in amino acids: CASSYSTVSRNTEAFF. The DNA for the CDR3 is TGTGCCAGCAGTTACTCGACAGTGAGTCGGAACACTGAAGCTTTCTTT.

The rearrangement uses TRBV24-1 and TRBJ2-6; TRBD1 matches at 7 bases. CDR3 length: 18 residues. The germline V gene encodes CDR1 KGHDR and CDR2 SFDVKD. The junction had 8 bases not matched to a gene; V was cut back by 4 bases and J by 0 bases. For the CDR3, the DNA is TGTGCCACCAGTGACCATGGACAGGTTTTCTCTGGGGCCAACGTCCTGACTTTC. The encoded protein is CATSDHGQVFSGANVLTF.

This clone was seen more than once but under ten times. This sequence joins TRBV18 and TRBJ1-1; no reliable D call. With 1 base removed from V and 4 bases from J, the gap between germline ends came to 13 bases. Germline V gene sequence: CDR1 KGHSH, CDR2 LQKENI. CDR3 length: 15 residues. DNA of the CDR3: TGTGCCAGCTCACCACAAAGGGAGTTGAGCACTGAAGCTTTCTTT. It yields the protein CASSPQRELSTEAFF.

The chain joins TRBV24-1 to TRBJ2-5; the D gene is possibly TRBD2 (7 bases). The CDR3 is 16 residues long. Germline CDR1 KGHDR, CDR2 SFDVKD. The germline V and J ends were trimmed by 0 bases and 5 bases, with 15 bases remaining between them. The CDR3 DNA follows: TGTGCCACCAGTGATTTGCAATTCGGGGGGCGGGAGACCCAGTACTTC. Translation gives CATSDLQFGGRETQYF.

The rearrangement joins TRBV5-6 to TRBJ1-4, with 7 bases that match TRBD1. Germline V gene lookup returns CDR1 SGHDT and CDR2 YYEEEE. The CDR3 extends over 15 amino acids. J was trimmed by 7 bases and V by 0 bases; bases with no gene match: 6. CDR3 region: CASSLGTGGIEKLFF. The DNA of the CDR3 is TGTGCCAGCAGCTTGGGGACAGGCGGAATTGAAAAACTGTTTTTT.

The CDR3 spells CAWSPMLWPLWANYGYTF. For the CDR3, the DNA is TGTGCCTGGAGCCCGATGTTGTGGCCCCTATGGGCGAACTATGGCTACACCTTC. The chain recombines TRBV30 with TRBJ1-2; no clear D gene. In germline, CDR1 is GTSNPN, CDR2 SVGIG (reference sequence). The CDR3 totals 18 residues. Trimming left V 3 bases short and J 2 bases short, with 25 bases between.

The chain uses TRBV6-2 or TRBV6-3 and TRBJ2-7; D is perhaps TRBD2 (6 bases). Trimming stripped 1 base from V and 6 bases from J, with 13 bases between. This CDR3 has 14 residues. From germline, CDR1 is MNHEY and CDR2 SVGEGT. CDR3: CASSYLTGDFEQYF. CDR3 in DNA: TGTGCCAGCAGTTACTTGACGGGAGATTTCGAGCAGTACTTC.

The sample holds a few counts of this clone. The V and J genes are TRBV30 and TRBJ2-7; 8 bases match TRBD2. Unmatched junction bases numbered 5, after V lost 3 bases and J lost 4 bases. CDR1 is GTSNPN and CDR2 is SVGIG in the germline V gene (reference sequence). The CDR3 length is 13 residues. The CDR3 DNA is TGTGCCTGGAGCGGGGGGGAAGGATACGAGCAGTACTTC. Translation gives CAWSGGEGYEQYF.

The J gene is TRBJ2-3, the V gene TRBV27, with a weak D call TRBD1 (5 bases). CDR3 size: 15 residues. Trimming took 3 bases from V and 1 from J, leaving 11 bases between them. In germline, CDR1 is MNHEY, CDR2 SMNVEV (reference sequence). The chain's CDR3 is CASSFSWGRTDTQYF. CDR3 bases: TGTGCCAGCAGTTTCTCTTGGGGCCGCACAGATACGCAGTATTTT.

The chain couples TRBV27 to TRBJ2-5, with D possibly being TRBD1 (6 bases). The CDR3 totals 15 residues. The V gene lost 5 bases and the J gene lost 2 bases, with 15 bases spanning the gap. Germline CDR1 reads MNHEY; CDR2 reads SMNVEV (reference sequence). The DNA for the CDR3 is TGTGCCAGCAGTCGACAGGAGCCAGGGCAAGAGACCCAGTACTTC. Protein sequence: CASSRQEPGQETQYF.

The chain carries TRBV5-6 and TRBJ2-3; 14 positions agree with TRBD2. Germline values: CDR1 SGHDT, CDR2 YYEEEE. The CDR3 contains 16 residues. Losses at the gene ends were 4 bases for V and 5 bases for J; bases not matched to a gene: 6. The CDR3, as DNA: TGTGCCAGCAGCCCGACTAGCGGGAGGGCCGGAGATACGCAGTATTTT. It translates to CASSPTSGRAGDTQYF.

The V and J genes are TRBV5-8 and TRBJ2-7; TRBD1 aligns across 8 bases. Per the germline V gene, CDR1 is SGHTS and CDR2 is YDEGEE. CDR3 length equals 14 residues. V trimming: 7 bases; J trimming: 4 bases; junction bases outside the gene matches: 10. The DNA for the CDR3 is TGTGCCAGCGGTCAGACAGGGGCCGTTTACGAGCAGTACTTC. This codes for CASGQTGAVYEQYF.